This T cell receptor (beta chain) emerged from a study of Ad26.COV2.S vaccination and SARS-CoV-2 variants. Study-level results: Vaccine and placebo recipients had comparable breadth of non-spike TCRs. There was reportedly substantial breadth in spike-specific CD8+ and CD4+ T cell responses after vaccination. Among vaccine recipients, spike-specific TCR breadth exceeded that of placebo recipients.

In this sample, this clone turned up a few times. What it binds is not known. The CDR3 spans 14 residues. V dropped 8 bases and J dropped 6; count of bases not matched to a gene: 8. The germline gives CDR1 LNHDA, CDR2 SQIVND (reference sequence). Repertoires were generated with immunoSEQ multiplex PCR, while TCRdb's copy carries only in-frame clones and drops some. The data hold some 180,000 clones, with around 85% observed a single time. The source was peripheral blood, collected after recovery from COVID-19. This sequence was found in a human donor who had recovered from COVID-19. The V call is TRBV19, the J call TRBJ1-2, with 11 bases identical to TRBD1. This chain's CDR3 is CASRRTGGLDGYTF. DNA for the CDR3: TGTGCCAGTCGTCGGACAGGGGGCTTGGATGGCTACACCTTC. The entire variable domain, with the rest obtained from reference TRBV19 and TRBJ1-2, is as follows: DGGITQSPKYLFRKEGQNVTLSCEQNLNHDAMYWYRQDPGQGLRLIYYSQIVNDFQKGDIAEGYSVSREKKESFPLTVTSAQKNPTAFYLCASRRTGGLDGYTFGSGTRLTVV.